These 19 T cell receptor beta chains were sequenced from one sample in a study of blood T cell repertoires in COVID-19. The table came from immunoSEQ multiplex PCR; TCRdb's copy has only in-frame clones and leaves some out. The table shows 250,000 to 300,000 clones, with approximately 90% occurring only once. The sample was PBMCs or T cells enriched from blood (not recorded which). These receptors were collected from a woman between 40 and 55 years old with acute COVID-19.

The DNA of the CDR3 is TGTGCCAGCAGTACAACCCTCGGACAGGGCCCGAACACCGGGGAGCTGTTTTTT. It is translated as CASSTTLGQGPNTGELFF. The V and J genes are TRBV27 and TRBJ2-2, with 8 bases fitting TRBD1. This CDR3 region has 18 residues. Looked up from germline, CDR1 is MNHEY and CDR2 is SMNVEV (reference sequence). V shed 5 bases, J shed 0 bases, and the junction held 11 bases outside the gene matches.

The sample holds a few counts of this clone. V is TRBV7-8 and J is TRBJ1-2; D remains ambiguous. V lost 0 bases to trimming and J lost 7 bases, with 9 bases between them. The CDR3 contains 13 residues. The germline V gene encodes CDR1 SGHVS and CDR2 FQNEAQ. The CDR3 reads CASSLAPVRGYTF. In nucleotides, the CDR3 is TGTGCCAGCAGCTTAGCCCCAGTTCGTGGCTACACCTTC. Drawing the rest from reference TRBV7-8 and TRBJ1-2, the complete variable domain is GAGVSQSPRYKVAKRGQDVALRCDPISGHVSLFWYQQALGQGPEFLTYFQNEAQLDKSGLPSDRFFAERPEGSVSTLKIQRTQQEDSAVYLCASSLAPVRGYTFGSGTRLTVV.

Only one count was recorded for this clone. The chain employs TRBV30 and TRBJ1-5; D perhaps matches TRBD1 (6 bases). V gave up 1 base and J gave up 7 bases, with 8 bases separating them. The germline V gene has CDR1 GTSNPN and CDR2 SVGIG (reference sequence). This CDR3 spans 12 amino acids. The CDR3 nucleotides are TGTGCCTGGAGTGCAGGGGCGCAGCCCCAGCATTTT. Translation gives CAWSAGAQPQHF.

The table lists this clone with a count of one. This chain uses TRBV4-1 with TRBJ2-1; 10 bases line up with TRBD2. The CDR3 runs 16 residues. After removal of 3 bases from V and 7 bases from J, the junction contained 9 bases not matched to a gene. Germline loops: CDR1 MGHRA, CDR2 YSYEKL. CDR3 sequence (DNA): TGCGCCAGCAGCCACCCAAGCGGGGGGGCGTTTAATGAGCAGTTCTTC. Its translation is CASSHPSGGAFNEQFF.

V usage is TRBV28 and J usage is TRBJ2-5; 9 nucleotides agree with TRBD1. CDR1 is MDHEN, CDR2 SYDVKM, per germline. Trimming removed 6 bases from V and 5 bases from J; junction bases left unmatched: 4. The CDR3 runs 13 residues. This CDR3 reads CASSDRGTETQYF. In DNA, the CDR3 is TGTGCCAGCAGCGACAGGGGGACGGAGACCCAGTACTTC. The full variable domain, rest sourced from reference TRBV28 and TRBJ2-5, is DVKVTQSSRYLVKRTGEKVFLECVQDMDHENMFWYRQDPGLGLRLIYFSYDVKMKEKGDIPEGYSVSREKKERFSLILESASTNQTSMYLCASSDRGTETQYFGPGTRLLVL.

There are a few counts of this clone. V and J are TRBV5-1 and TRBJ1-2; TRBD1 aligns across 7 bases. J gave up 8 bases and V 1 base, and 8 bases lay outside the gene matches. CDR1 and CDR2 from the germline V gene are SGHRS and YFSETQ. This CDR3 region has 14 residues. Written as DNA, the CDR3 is TGCGCCAGCAGCTTGCTACAGGGGCGAGGCGGCTACACCTTC. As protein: CASSLLQGRGGYTF.

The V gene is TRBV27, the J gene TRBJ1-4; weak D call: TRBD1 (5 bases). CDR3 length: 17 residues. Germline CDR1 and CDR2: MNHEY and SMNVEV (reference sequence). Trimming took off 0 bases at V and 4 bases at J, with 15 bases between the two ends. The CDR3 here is CASSLSGGSGFNEKLFF. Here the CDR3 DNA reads TGTGCCAGCAGTTTATCTGGGGGGTCGGGCTTTAATGAAAAACTGTTTTTT.

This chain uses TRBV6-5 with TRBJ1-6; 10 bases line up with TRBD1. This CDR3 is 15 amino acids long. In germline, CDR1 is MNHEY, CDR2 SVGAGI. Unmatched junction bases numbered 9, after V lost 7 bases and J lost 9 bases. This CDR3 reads CASTPGQGWSSPLHF. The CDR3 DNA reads TGTGCCAGCACTCCGGGACAGGGGTGGAGTTCACCCCTCCACTTT.

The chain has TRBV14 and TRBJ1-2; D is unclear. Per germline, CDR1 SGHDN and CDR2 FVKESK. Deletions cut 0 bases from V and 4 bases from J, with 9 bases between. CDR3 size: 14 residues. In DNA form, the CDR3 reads TGTGCCAGCAGCCAAGATGGCAGAAGCTATGGCTACACCTTC. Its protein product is CASSQDGRSYGYTF. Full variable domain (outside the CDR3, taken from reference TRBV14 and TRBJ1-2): EAGVTQFPSHSVIEKGQTVTLRCDPISGHDNLYWYRRVMGKEIKFLLHFVKESKQDESGMPNNRFLAERTGGTYSTLKVQPAELEDSGVYFCASSQDGRSYGYTFGSGTRLTVV.

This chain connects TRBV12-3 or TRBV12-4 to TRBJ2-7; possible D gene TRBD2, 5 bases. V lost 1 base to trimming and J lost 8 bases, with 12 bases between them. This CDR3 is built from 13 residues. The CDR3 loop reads CASSLGRGTKQYF. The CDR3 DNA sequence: TGTGCCAGCAGTTTAGGCCGGGGTACCAAGCAGTACTTC.

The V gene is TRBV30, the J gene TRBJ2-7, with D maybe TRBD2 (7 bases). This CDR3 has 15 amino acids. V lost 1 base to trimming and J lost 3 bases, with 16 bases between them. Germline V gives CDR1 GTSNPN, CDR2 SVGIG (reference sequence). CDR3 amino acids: CAWSDLGGPVYEQYF. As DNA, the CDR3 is TGTGCCTGGAGTGATCTGGGGGGGCCGGTCTACGAGCAGTACTTC.

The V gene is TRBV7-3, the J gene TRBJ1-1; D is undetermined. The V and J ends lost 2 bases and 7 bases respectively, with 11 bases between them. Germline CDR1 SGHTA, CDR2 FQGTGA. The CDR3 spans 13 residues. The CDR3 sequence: CASSLGGRYEAFF. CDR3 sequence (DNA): TGTGCCAGCAGCTTAGGCGGCAGATATGAAGCTTTCTTT.

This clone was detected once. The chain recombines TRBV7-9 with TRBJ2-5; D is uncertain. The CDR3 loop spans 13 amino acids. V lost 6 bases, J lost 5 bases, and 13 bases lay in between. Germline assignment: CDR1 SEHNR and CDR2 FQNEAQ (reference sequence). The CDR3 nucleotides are TGTGCCAGCAGTAAACCCGCGGCCGAGACCCAGTACTTC. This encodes CASSKPAAETQYF.

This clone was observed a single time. For the CDR3, the DNA is TGTGCCAGCAGCAAGGGACTAGGGGCCTACGAGCAGTACTTC. Its protein is CASSKGLGAYEQYF. The chain has TRBV7-2 and TRBJ2-7, with 8 bases aligning to TRBD2. J was trimmed by 2 bases and V by 5 bases; bases with no gene match: 5. CDR3 length: 14 residues. Germline V gene sequence: CDR1 SGHTA, CDR2 FQGNSA.

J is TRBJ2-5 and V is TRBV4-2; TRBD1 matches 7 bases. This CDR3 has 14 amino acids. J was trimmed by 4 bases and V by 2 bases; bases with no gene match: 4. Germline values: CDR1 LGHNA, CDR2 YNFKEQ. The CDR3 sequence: CASSQTRDRETQYF. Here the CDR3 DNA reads TGTGCCAGCAGCCAAACCCGGGACAGAGAGACCCAGTACTTC.

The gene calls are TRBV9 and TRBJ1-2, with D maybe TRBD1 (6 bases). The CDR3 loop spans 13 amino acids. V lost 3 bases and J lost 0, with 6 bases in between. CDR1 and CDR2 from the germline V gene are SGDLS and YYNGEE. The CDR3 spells CASSGTANYGYTF. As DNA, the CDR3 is TGTGCCAGCAGCGGGACAGCTAACTATGGCTACACCTTC.

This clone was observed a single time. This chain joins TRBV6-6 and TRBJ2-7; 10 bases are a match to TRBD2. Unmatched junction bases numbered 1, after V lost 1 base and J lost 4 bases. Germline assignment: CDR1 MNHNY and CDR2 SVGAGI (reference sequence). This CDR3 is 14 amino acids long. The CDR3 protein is CASSYFSGGYEQYF. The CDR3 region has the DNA TGTGCCAGCAGTTACTTTAGCGGGGGGTACGAGCAGTACTTC.

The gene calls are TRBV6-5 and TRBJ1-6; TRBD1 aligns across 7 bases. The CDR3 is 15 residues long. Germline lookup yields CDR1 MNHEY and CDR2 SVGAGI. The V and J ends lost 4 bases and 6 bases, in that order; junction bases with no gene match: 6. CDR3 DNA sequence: TGTGCCAGCAGTTGGGGACAGCGATCTAATTCACCCCTCCACTTT. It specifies CASSWGQRSNSPLHF.

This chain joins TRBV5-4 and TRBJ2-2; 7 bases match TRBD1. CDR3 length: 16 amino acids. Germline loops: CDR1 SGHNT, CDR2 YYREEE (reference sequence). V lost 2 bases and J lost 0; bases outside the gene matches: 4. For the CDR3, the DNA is TGTGCCAGCAGCTTTCCGGGACAGCCGAACACCGGGGAGCTGTTTTTT. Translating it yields CASSFPGQPNTGELFF.